Below, 10 T cell receptor beta chains from the same sample are listed, as sequenced in a study of shared T cell receptors in the human thymus listed by TCRdb under 2021. Library preparation employed the immunoSEQ multiplex PCR assay. TCRdb obtained this table from immuneACCESS and retained in-frame rearrangements with V and J assigned. These tables miss some clones; where compared with another copy, unresolved V genes account for less than half of the shortfall, and the remainder is unexplained. The sample includes 700,000 to 750,000 clones, with approximately 85% observed a single time. In total, the top ten clones hold about 0.0098% of the sample. The sample was also linked to a second study, of human thymus T cells.

The sequenced material came from thymocytes. The source is a girl under two years old with a congenital heart defect. Donor details come from another sample of the same person, matched by shared clones.

This sequence joins TRBV6-1 and TRBJ1-1; TRBD1 agrees at 9 bases. Germline loops: CDR1 MNHNS, CDR2 SASEGT. With 4 bases clipped from V and 4 bases from J, the junction kept 7 bases outside the gene matches. The CDR3 is 15 amino acids. The CDR3 DNA is TGTGCCAGCAGTGGGGGGGGACAGGGTGGCACTGAAGCTTTCTTT. Encoded protein: CASSGGGQGGTEAFF.

On this clone: Relative to the germline gene, one junction end is altered; a read error may explain this. This chain connects TRBV4-1 to TRBJ1-3, with D unresolved. Germline values: CDR1 MGHRA, CDR2 YSYEKL. CDR3 size: 18 residues. Written as DNA, the CDR3 is TGCACCAGCAGCCAAGATCAGAAGGGTGAGGGCTCTGGAAACACCATATATTTT. Translation gives CTSSQDQKGEGSGNTIYF.

The CDR3 reads CASSHSSRDRPPRSYGYTF. The CDR3 DNA follows: TGTGCCAGCAGCCATTCATCCCGGGACAGGCCGCCGCGATCCTATGGCTACACCTTC. The rearrangement uses TRBV14 and TRBJ1-2; 8 positions agree with TRBD1. Germline CDR1 is SGHDN and CDR2 is FVKESK. CDR3 length: 19 amino acids. V shed 3 bases, J shed 4 bases, and the junction held 19 bases outside the gene matches.

The gene calls are TRBV9 and TRBJ2-2; D is possibly TRBD1 (5 bases). Germline V gene sequence: CDR1 SGDLS, CDR2 YYNGEE. There are 14 residues in the CDR3. V was shortened by 0 bases and J by 6 bases, with 9 bases between the two germline ends. CDR3 nucleotide sequence: TGTGCCAGCAGCGTAGTAGGGGAAGCCGGGGAGCTGTTTTTT. Its translation: CASSVVGEAGELFF.

V and J are TRBV5-6 and TRBJ1-3; D might be TRBD1 (5 bases). Germline V gives CDR1 SGHDT, CDR2 YYEEEE. V lost 4 bases and J lost 0, with 14 bases in between. The CDR3 length is 16 residues. CDR3 sequence reads: CASSRDTGYSGNTIYF. The CDR3 coding sequence is TGTGCCAGCAGCCGAGATACAGGATACTCTGGAAACACCATATATTTT.

The V call is TRBV25-1, the J call TRBJ2-1, with 7 bases that match TRBD1. The CDR3 is made up of 13 amino acids. From germline, CDR1 is MGHDK and CDR2 SYGVNS. Losses at the gene ends were 6 bases for V and 9 bases for J; bases not matched to a gene: 8. The CDR3 protein is CASRRQGAGEQFF. For the CDR3, the DNA is TGTGCCAGCAGAAGACAGGGCGCGGGTGAGCAGTTCTTC.

The rearrangement uses TRBV4-3 and TRBJ1-5, with D unclear. CDR3 length: 18 residues. Germline CDR1 LGHNA, CDR2 YSLEER. V was cut by 0 bases and J by 0 bases, with 15 bases left in between. The CDR3, as DNA: TGCGCCAGCAGCCAAGATAAAGGAACAGCTTATAGCAATCAGCCCCAGCATTTT. Translation gives CASSQDKGTAYSNQPQHF.

This clone was seen a single time. The V and J genes are TRBV25-1 and TRBJ2-4, with D hard to call. The germline V gene has CDR1 MGHDK and CDR2 SYGVNS. The CDR3 contains 12 residues. The ends were cut back, 4 bases at V and 6 bases at J, with 7 bases in the middle. CDR3 nucleotides: TGTGCCAGCAGTGCTTCGCGAAACATTCAGTACTTC. Its protein product is CASSASRNIQYF.

The genes are TRBV9 and TRBJ1-4, with D tentatively TRBD1 (5 bases). The CDR3 is 14 amino acids. From germline, CDR1 is SGDLS and CDR2 YYNGEE. Trimming left V 0 bases short and J 8 bases short, with 11 bases between. CDR3 sequence: CASSVAGIEEKLFF. Written as DNA, the CDR3 is TGTGCCAGCAGCGTAGCAGGGATTGAAGAAAAACTGTTTTTT.

This clone was observed a single time. The J gene is TRBJ1-5, the V gene TRBV27; a weak D match, TRBD1 (5 bases). The V and J ends lost 4 bases and 5 bases respectively, with 21 bases between them. CDR1 and CDR2 from the germline V gene are MNHEY and SMNVEV (reference sequence). The CDR3 is made up of 17 amino acids. The CDR3 sequence: CASSSTSHGQGDQPQHF. The CDR3 DNA follows: TGTGCCAGCAGTTCCACGTCCCACGGGCAGGGCGATCAGCCCCAGCATTTT.